This T cell receptor (beta chain) was identified during a study of shared clonotypes between healthy human individuals. The overall study: Donors were a couple of women and a few men aged 18 to 49. Three CD4 naive, three CD4 memory, two CD8 naive and one CD8 memory plate were used per donor.

Sorted-subset replicate PCR reactions were performed with around 210 ng DNA, corresponding to about 32,000 T cell genomes. Only in-frame clones appear in the TCRdb table, and some are missing; sequencing was by immunoSEQ multiplex PCR. The table includes fewer than 2.5 million clones, 80% to 95% detected once. CD4+ cells were split into CD45RA+ naive and CD45RA-negative memory subsets. CDR3 length: 11 amino acids. The germline V gene has CDR1 GTSNPN and CDR2 SVGIG (reference sequence). V was pared by 1 base and J by 10 bases, with 10 bases between. Input material: naive CD4+ T cells from PBMCs. This sample's subset: CD45RA+ positively selected. This TCR was sampled from a man younger than 30 in good health. Some clones in this sample may be carry-over from other donors' samples. J is TRBJ1-1 and V is TRBV30; D unresolved. The CDR3 DNA is TGTGCCTGGAGTGAGAGGCCGTTAGCTTTCTTT. As protein: CAWSERPLAFF.